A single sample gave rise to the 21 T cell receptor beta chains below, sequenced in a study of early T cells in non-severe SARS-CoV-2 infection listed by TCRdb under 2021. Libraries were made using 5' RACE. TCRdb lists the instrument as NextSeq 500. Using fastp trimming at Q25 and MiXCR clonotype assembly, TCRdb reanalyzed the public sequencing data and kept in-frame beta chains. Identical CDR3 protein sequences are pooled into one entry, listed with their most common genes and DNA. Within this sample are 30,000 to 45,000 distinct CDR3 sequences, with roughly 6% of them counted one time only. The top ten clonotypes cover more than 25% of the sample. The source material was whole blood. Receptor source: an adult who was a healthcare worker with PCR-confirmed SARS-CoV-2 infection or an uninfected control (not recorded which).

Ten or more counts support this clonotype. CDR3 region: CASSTGQGGKTEAFF. The CDR3 nucleotides are TGCGCCAGCAGCACCGGACAGGGGGGGAAGACTGAAGCTTTCTTT. V and J are TRBV5-1 and TRBJ1-1; 10 bases fit TRBD1. The V segment lost 4 bases and the J segment 5 bases; nucleotides outside the gene matches: 8. CDR3 length: 15 amino acids. Looked up from germline, CDR1 is SGHRS and CDR2 is YFSETQ.

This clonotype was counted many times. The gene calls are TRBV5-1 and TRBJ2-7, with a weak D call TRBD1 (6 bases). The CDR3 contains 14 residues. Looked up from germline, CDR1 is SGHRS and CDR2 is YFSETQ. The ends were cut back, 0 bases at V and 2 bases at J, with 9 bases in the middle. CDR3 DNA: TGCGCCAGCAGCTTGGCCGCAGGGGCCTACGAGCAGTACTTC. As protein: CASSLAAGAYEQYF.

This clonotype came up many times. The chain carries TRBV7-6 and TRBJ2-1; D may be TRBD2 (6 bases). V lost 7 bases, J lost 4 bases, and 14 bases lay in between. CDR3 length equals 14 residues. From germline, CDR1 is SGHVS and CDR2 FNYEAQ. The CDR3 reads CASTLQGTYNEQFF. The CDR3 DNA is TGTGCCAGCACCCTACAAGGGACTTACAATGAGCAGTTCTTC.

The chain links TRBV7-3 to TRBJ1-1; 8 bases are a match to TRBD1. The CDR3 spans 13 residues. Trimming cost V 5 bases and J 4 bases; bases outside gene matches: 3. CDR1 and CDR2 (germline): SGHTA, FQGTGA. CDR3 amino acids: CASSMTGVTEAFF. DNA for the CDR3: TGTGCCAGCAGCATGACAGGGGTCACTGAAGCTTTCTTT.

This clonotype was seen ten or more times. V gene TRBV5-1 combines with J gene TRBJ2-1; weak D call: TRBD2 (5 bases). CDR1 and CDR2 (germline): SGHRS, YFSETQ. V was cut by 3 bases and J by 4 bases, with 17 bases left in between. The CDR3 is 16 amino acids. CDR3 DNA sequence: TGCGCCAGCAGCTCCCTAGGAGAGGGCCAGTACAATGAGCAGTTCTTC. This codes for CASSSLGEGQYNEQFF.

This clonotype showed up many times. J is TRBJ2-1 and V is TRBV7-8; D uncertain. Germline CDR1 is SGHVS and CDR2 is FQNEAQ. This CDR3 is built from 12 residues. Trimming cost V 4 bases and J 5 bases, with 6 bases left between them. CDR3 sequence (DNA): TGTGCCAGCAGCTCCAGACACAATGAGCAGTTCTTC. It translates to CASSSRHNEQFF.

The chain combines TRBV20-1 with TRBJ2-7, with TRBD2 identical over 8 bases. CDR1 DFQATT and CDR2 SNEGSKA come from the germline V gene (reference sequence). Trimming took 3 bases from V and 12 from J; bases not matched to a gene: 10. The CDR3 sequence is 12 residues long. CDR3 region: CSARHEGGRLYF. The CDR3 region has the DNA TGCAGTGCTAGGCATGAGGGCGGGAGGCTGTACTTC.

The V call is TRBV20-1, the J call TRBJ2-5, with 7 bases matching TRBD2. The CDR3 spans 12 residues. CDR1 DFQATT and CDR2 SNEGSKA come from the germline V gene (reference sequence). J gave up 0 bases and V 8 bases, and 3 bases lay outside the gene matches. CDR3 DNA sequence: TGCAGTCAAACTAGCGACCAAGAGACCCAGTACTTC. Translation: CSQTSDQETQYF.

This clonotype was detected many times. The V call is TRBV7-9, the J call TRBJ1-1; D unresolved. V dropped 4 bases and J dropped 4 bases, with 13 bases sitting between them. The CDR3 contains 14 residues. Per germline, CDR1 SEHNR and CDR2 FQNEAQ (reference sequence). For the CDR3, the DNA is TGTGCCAGCAGCTATCCTCTGACGGTCACTGAAGCTTTCTTT. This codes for CASSYPLTVTEAFF. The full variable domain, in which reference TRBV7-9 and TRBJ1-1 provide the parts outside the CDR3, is DTGVSQNPRHKITKRGQNVTFRCDPISEHNRLYWYRQTLGQGPEFLTYFQNEAQLEKSRLLSDRFSAERPKGSFSTLEIQRTEQGDSAMYLCASSYPLTVTEAFFGQGTRLTVV.

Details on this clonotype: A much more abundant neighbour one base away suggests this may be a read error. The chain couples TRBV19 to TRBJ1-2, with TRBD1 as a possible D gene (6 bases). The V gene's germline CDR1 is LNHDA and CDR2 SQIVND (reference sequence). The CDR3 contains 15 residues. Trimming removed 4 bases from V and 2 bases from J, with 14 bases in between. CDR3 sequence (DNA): TGTGCCAGTAGTAACCAAGTACAGGGCAACTATGGCTACACCTTC. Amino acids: CASSNQVQGNYGYTF.

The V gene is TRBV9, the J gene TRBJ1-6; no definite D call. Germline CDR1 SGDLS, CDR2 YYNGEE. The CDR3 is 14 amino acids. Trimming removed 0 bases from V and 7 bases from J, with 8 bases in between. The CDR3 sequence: CASSVDPLNSPLHF. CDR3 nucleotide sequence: TGTGCCAGCAGCGTAGACCCTCTAAATTCACCCCTCCACTTT.

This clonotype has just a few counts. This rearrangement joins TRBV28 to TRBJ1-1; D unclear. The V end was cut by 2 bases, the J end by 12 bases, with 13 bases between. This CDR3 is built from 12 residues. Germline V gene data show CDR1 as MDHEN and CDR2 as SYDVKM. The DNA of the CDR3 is TGTGCCAGCAGTTTACCCACATTTCGCTCTTTCTTT. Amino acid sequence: CASSLPTFRSFF.

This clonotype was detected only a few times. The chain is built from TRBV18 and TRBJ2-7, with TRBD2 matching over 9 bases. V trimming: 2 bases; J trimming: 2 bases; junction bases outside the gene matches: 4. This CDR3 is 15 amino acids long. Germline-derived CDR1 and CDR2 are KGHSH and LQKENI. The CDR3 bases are TGTGCCAGCTCACCAATAGCGGGAGCCGCCTACGAGCAGTACTTC. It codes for CASSPIAGAAYEQYF.

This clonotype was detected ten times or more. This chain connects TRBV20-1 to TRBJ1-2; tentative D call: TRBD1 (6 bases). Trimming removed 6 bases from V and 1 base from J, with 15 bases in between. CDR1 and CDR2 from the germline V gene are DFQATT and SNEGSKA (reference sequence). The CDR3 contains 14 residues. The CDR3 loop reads CSARGRGFNYGYTF. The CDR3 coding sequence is TGCAGTGCCAGGGGCAGGGGCTTTAACTATGGCTACACCTTC.

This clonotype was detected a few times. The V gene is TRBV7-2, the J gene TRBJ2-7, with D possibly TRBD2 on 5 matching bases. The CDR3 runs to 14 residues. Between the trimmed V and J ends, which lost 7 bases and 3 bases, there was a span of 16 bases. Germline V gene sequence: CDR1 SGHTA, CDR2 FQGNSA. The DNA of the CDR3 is TGTGCCAGCACCCTTACAAGCGGTGACTACGAGCAGTACTTC. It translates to CASTLTSGDYEQYF.

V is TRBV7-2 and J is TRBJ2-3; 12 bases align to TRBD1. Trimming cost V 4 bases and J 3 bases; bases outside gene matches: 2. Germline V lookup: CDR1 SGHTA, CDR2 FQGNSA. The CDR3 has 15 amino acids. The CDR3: CASSWDRGRTDTQYF. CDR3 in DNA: TGTGCCAGCAGCTGGGACAGGGGGCGGACAGATACGCAGTATTTT.

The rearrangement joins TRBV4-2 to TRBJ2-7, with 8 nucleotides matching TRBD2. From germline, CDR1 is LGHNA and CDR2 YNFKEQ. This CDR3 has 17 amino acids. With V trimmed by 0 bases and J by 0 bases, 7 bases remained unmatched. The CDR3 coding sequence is TGTGCCAGCAGCCAAGATGTAGGGGCGGGGGGCTCCTACGAGCAGTACTTC. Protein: CASSQDVGAGGSYEQYF.

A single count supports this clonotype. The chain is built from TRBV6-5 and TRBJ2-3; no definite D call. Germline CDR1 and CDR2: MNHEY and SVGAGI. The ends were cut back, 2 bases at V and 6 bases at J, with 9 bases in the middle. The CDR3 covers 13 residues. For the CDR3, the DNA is TGTGCCAGCAGTTACCTCCCCAGGGATACGCAGTATTTT. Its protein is CASSYLPRDTQYF.

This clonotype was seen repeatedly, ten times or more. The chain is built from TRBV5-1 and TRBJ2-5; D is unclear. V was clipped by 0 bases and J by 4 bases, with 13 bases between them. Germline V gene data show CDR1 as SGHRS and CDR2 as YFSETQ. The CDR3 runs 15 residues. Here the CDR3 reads CASSLGGPLGETQYF. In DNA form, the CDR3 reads TGCGCCAGCAGCTTGGGGGGTCCCCTTGGAGAGACCCAGTACTTC.

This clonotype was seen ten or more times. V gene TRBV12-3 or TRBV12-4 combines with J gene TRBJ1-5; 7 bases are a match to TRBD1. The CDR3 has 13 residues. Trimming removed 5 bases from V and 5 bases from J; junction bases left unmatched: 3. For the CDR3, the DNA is TGTGCCAGCAGTCTACAGGGGTATCAGCCCCAGCATTTT. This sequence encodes CASSLQGYQPQHF.

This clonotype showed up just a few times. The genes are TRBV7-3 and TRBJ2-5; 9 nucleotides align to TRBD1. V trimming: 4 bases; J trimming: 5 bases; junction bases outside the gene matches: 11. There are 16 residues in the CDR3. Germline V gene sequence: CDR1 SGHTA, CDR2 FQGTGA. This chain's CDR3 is CASSSCWGQGWETQYF. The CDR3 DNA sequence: TGTGCCAGCAGCTCCTGCTGGGGACAGGGTTGGGAGACCCAGTACTTC.